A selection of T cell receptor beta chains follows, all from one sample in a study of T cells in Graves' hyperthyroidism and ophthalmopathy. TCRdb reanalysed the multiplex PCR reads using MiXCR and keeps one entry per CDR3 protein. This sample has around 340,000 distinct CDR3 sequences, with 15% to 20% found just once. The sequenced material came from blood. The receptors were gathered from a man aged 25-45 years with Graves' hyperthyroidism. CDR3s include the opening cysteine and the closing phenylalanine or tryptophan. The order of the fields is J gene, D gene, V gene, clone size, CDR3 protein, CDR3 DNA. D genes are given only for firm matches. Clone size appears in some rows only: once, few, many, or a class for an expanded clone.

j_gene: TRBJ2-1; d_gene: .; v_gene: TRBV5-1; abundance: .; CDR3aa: CASSLEVLRDNEQFF; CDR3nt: TGCGCCAGCAGCTTGGAAGTTCTGCGAGACAATGAGCAGTTCTTC
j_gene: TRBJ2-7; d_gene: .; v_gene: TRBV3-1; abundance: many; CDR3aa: CASSLSARYYEQYF; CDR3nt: TGTGCCAGCAGCCTTAGTGCCAGGTACTACGAGCAGTACTTC
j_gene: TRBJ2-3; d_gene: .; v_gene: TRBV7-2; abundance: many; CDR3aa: CASSLILGYSASRRFTDTQYF; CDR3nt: TGTGCCAGCAGCTTAATCTTGGGCTATTCCGCTAGCAGGAGGTTCACAGATACGCAGTATTTT
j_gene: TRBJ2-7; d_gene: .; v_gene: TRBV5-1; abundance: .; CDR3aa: CASSSPGGTDIYEQYF; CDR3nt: TGCGCCAGCAGCTCCCCGGGCGGGACAGATATCTACGAGCAGTACTTC
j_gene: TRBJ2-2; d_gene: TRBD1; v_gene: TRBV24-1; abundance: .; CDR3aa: CATGDLRQGNTGELFF; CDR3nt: TGTGCCACCGGTGATTTGAGACAGGGTAATACCGGGGAGCTGTTTTTT
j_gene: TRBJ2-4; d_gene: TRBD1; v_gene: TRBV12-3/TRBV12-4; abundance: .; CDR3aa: CASSPGQGYIQYF; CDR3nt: TGTGCCAGCAGCCCCGGACAGGGTTACATTCAGTACTTC
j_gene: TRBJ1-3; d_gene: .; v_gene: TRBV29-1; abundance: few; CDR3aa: CSVELSLDSGNTIYF; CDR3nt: TGCAGCGTTGAACTGAGCCTCGACTCTGGAAACACCATATATTTT
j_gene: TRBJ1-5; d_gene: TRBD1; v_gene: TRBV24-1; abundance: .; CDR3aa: CATSASQGYNQPQHF; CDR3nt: TGTGCCACCAGTGCGTCACAGGGGTACAATCAGCCCCAGCATTTT
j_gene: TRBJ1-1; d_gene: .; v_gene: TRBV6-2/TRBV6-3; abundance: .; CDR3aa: CASSYSGGGDTEAFF; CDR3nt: TGTGCCAGCAGTTACTCGGGGGGGGGGGACACTGAAGCTTTCTTT
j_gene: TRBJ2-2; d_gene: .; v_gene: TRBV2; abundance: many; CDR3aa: CASTGSGNTGELFF; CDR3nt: TGTGCCAGCACCGGGAGTGGAAACACCGGGGAGCTGTTTTTT
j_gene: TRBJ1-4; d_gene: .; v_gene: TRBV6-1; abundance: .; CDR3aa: CASRDPGRTFSNEKLFF; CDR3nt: TGTGCCAGCAGAGACCCGGGACGGACATTTAGTAATGAAAAACTGTTTTTT
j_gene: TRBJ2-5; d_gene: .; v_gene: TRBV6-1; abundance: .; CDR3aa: CASSLRDIQETQYF; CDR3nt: TGTGCCAGCAGTTTGAGGGACATTCAAGAGACCCAGTACTTC
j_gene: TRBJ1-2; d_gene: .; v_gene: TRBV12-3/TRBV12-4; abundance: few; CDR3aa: CASSPDRGPSGYTF; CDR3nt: TGTGCCAGCAGTCCCGACAGAGGACCTAGCGGCTACACCTTC
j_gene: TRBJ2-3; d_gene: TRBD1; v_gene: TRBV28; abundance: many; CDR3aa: CASSFPLQGISTDTQYF; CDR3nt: TGTGCCAGCAGTTTCCCCCTACAGGGGATTAGCACAGATACGCAGTATTTT
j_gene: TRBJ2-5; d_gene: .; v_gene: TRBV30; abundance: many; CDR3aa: CAWRVAKTQYF; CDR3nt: TGTGCCTGGAGAGTTGCGAAGACCCAGTACTTC
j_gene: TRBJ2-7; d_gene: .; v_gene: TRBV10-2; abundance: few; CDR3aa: CASSTAGYEQYF; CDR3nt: TGCGCCAGCAGCACTGCGGGATACGAGCAGTACTTC
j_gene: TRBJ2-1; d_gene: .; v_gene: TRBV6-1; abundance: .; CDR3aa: CAISDGGAREQFF; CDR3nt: TGTGCGATATCAGACGGTGGCGCGAGGGAGCAGTTCTTC
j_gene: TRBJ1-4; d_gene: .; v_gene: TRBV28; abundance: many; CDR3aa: CASSPGGRPNEKLFF; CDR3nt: TGTGCCAGCAGCCCGGGAGGGAGACCTAATGAAAAACTGTTTTTT
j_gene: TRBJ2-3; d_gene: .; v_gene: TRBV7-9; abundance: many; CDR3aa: CASGQLITDTQYF; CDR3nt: TGTGCCAGCGGTCAACTTATCACAGATACGCAGTATTTT
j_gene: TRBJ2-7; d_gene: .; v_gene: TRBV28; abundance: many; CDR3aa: CASSSGADHPYEQYF; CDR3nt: TGTGCCAGCAGTTCAGGGGCGGACCACCCGTACGAGCAGTACTTC
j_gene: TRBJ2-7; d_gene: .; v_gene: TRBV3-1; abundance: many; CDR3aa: CASSGDSGHEQYF; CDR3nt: TGTGCCAGCAGCGGAGACAGTGGTCACGAGCAGTACTTC
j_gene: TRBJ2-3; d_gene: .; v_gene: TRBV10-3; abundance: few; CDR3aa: CAIGESATSAQYF; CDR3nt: TGTGCCATCGGTGAGTCGGCAACGTCGGCGCAGTATTTT
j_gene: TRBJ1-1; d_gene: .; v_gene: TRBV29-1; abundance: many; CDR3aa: CSGSDGGTEAFF; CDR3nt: TGCAGCGGAAGTGATGGGGGCACTGAAGCTTTCTTT
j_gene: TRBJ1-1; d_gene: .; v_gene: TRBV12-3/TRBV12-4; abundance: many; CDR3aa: CASSEGVTAFF; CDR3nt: TGTGCCAGCAGTGAAGGGGTTACGGCTTTCTTT
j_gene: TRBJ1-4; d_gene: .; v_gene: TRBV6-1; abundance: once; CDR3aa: CASSELAGPTRSANEKLFF; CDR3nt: TGTGCCAGCAGTGAACTCGCGGGACCGACCCGATCAGCTAATGAAAAGCTGTTTTTT
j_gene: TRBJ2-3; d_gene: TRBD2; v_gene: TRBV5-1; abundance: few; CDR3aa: CASSFEVAGLGTQYF; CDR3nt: TGCGCCAGCAGCTTTGAGGTAGCGGGATTAGGTACGCAGTATTTT
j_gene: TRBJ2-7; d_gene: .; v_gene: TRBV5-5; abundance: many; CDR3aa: CASSLGQPSLLLYEQYF; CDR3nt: TGTGCCAGCAGCCTAGGACAGCCATCCCTTCTTCTTTACGAGCAGTACTTC
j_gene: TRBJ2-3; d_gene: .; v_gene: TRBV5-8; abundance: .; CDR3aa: CASSYEPDTQYF; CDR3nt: TGTGCCAGCAGCTACGAACCGGATACGCAGTATTTT
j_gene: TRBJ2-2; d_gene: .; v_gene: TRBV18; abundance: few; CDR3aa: CATTDNTGELFF; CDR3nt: TGTGCCACCACAGATAACACCGGGGAGCTGTTTTTT
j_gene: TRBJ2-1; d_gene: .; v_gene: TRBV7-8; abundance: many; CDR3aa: CASSSAVYRDIEQFF; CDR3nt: TGTGCCAGCAGCTCGGCCGTTTACAGGGATATTGAGCAGTTCTTC
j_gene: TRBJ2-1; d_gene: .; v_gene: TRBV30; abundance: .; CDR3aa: CAWSVRQQILTYNEQFF; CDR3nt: TGTGCCTGGAGTGTAAGGCAGCAAATCCTTACCTACAATGAGCAGTTCTTC
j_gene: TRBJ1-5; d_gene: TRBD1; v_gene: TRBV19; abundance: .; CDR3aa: CASSIEYRGSASRPQHF; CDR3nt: TGTGCCAGTAGTATAGAATACAGGGGGAGCGCTTCTCGGCCCCAGCATTTT
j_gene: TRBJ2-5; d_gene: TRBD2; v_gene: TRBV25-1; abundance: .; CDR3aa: CASSPTSGGETQYF; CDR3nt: TGTGCCAGCAGCCCGACTAGCGGGGGAGAGACCCAGTACTTC
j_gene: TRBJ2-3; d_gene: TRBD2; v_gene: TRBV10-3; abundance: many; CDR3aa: CAISEMGEGTDTQYF; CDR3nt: TGTGCCATCAGTGAGATGGGGGAGGGGACAGATACGCAGTATTTT
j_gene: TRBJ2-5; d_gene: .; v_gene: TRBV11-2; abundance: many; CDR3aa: CASSLERGQTQYF; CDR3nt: TGTGCCAGCAGCTTAGAACGTGGCCAAACCCAGTACTTC
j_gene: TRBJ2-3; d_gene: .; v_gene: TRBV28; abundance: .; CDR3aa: CASSLRIRADTQYF; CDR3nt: TGTGCCAGCAGTTTAAGGATACGGGCAGATACGCAGTATTTT
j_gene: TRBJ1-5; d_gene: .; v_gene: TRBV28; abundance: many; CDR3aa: CASRQQPINQPQHF; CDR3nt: TGTGCCAGCAGACAACAGCCGATTAATCAGCCCCAGCATTTT
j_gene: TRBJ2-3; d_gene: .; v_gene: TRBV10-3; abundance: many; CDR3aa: CATTRDTITDTQYF; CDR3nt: TGTGCCACCACCCGGGATACCATCACAGATACGCAGTATTTT
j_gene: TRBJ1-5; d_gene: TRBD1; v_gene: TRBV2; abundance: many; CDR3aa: CASSSDRGNNQPQHF; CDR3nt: TGTGCCAGCAGTTCGGACAGGGGTAACAATCAGCCCCAGCATTTT